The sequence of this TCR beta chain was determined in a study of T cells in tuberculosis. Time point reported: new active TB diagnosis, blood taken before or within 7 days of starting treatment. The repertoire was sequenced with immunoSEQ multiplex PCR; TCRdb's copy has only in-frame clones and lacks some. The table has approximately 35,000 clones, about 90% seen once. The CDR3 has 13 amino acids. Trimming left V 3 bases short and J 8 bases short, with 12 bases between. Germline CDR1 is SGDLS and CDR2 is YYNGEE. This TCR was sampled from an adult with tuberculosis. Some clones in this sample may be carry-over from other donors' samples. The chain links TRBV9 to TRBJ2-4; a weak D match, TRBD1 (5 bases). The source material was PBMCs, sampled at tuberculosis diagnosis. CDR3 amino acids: CASSGGQGYIQYF. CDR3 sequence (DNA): TGTGCCAGCAGCGGAGGACAAGGCTACATTCAGTACTTC. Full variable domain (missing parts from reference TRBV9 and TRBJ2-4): DSGVTQTPKHLITATGQRVTLRCSPRSGDLSVYWYQQSLDQGLQFLIQYYNGEERAKGNILERFSAQQFPDLHSELNLSSLELGDSALYFCASSGGQGYIQYFGAGTRLSVL.